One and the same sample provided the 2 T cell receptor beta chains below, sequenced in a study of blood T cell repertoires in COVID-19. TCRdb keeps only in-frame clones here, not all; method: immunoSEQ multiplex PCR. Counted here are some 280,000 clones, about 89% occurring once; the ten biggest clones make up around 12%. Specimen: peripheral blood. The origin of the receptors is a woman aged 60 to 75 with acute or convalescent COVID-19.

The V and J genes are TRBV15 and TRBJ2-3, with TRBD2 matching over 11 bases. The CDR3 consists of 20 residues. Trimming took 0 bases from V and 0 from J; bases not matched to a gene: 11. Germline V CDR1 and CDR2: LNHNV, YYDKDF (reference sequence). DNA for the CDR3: TGTGCCACCAGCAGAGATACCGGGACTAGCGGAAGCAAGAGCACAGATACGCAGTATTTT. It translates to CATSRDTGTSGSKSTDTQYF.

Written as DNA, the CDR3 is TGTGCCAGTACCGCCCCGCGGACAGGGTTGCAATTTCATGTGAACACTGAAGCTTTCTTT. It translates to CASTAPRTGLQFHVNTEAFF. The chain has TRBV19 and TRBJ1-1, with 8 bases identical to TRBD1. The CDR3 length is 20 residues. Looked up from germline, CDR1 is LNHDA and CDR2 is SQIVND (reference sequence). Trimming at V came to 7 bases and at J to 0 bases, leaving 22 bases not matched to a gene. Together with reference TRBV19 and TRBJ1-1, the CDR3 gives the full variable domain: DGGITQSPKYLFRKEGQNVTLSCEQNLNHDAMYWYRQDPGQGLRLIYYSQIVNDFQKGDIAEGYSVSREKKESFPLTVTSAQKNPTAFYLCASTAPRTGLQFHVNTEAFFGQGTRLTVV.